Presented here are 9 T cell receptor beta chains from one specimen sequenced in a study of cytomegalovirus exposure and HLA in healthy donors. The method was immunoSEQ multiplex PCR; TCRdb's version includes in-frame clones alone and lacks a portion of them. The sample shows more than 300,000 clones, about nine tenths of them seen only once. Specimen: PBMCs. These receptors were obtained from a young woman in good health and CMV-seronegative.

The V gene is TRBV13, the J gene TRBJ1-1, with TRBD1 as a possible D gene (6 bases). Trimming removed 0 bases from V and 10 bases from J, with 6 bases in between. Germline CDR1 reads PRHDT; CDR2 reads FYEKMQ (reference sequence). The CDR3 contains 11 residues. CDR3 region: CASSLGRGAFF. The CDR3 nucleotides are TGTGCCAGCAGCTTAGGCAGGGGAGCTTTCTTT.

The gene calls are TRBV10-3 and TRBJ2-1, with D possibly TRBD1 on 5 matching bases. Trimming removed 0 bases from V and 7 bases from J, with 16 bases in between. Germline V gene lookup returns CDR1 ENHRY and CDR2 SYGVKD. This CDR3 has 16 amino acids. The CDR3 sequence: CAISESQGMGSNEQFF. Written as DNA, the CDR3 is TGTGCCATCAGTGAGTCGCAGGGTATGGGATCAAATGAGCAGTTCTTC.

The V and J genes are TRBV5-1 and TRBJ1-5, with D tentatively TRBD1 (6 bases). Germline CDR1 SGHRS, CDR2 YFSETQ. V dropped 0 bases and J dropped 5 bases, with 9 bases sitting between them. CDR3 length equals 14 residues. The CDR3 DNA follows: TGCGCCAGCAGCTTGGTGACAGGTGATCAGCCCCAGCATTTT. Translation: CASSLVTGDQPQHF.

The chain employs TRBV5-1 and TRBJ2-1; 7 nucleotides agree with TRBD2. The CDR3 is 14 residues long. The ends lost 1 base at V and 7 bases at J; junction bases unmatched: 5. Germline CDR1 reads SGHRS; CDR2 reads YFSETQ. The CDR3 DNA reads TGCGCCAGCAGCTTGAGCGGGAATAGGAATGAGCAGTTCTTC. Translation gives CASSLSGNRNEQFF.

V gene TRBV7-9 combines with J gene TRBJ2-1; 8 positions match TRBD2. V was pared by 5 bases and J by 16 bases, with 10 bases of the junction left unmatched. The CDR3 length is 12 residues. Germline CDR1 reads SEHNR; CDR2 reads FQNEAQ (reference sequence). The CDR3 reads CASSPPGGDNFF. CDR3 in DNA: TGTGCCAGCAGCCCGCCGGGGGGGGATAATTTCTTC. The entire variable domain, with the rest obtained from reference TRBV7-9 and TRBJ2-1, is as follows: DTGVSQNPRHKITKRGQNVTFRCDPISEHNRLYWYRQTLGQGPEFLTYFQNEAQLEKSRLLSDRFSAERPKGSFSTLEIQRTEQGDSAMYLCASSPPGGDNFFGPGTRLTVL.

The V gene is TRBV5-1, the J gene TRBJ1-5; the match to TRBD1 covers 9 bases. CDR1 is SGHRS and CDR2 is YFSETQ in the germline V gene. The length of the CDR3 is 15 residues. V lost 4 bases, J lost 7 bases, and 9 bases stayed unmatched. CDR3: CASSRTGDEGQPQHF. CDR3 DNA sequence: TGCGCCAGCAGCCGGACAGGGGATGAGGGCCAGCCCCAGCATTTT.

The gene calls are TRBV7-2 and TRBJ2-2, with TRBD1 matching over 8 bases. The CDR3 length is 17 residues. With 1 base clipped from V and 6 bases from J, the junction kept 10 bases outside the gene matches. Per germline, CDR1 SGHTA and CDR2 FQGNSA. The CDR3 DNA reads as TGTGCCAGCAGCTTAGATCCTGGACAGGGCAATTCCGGGGAGCTGTTTTTT. Translated: CASSLDPGQGNSGELFF.

This chain links TRBV7-9 with TRBJ1-4, with a weak D call TRBD1 (5 bases). There are 14 residues in the CDR3. Trimming cost V 5 bases and J 0 bases, with 7 bases left between them. Germline CDR1 SEHNR, CDR2 FQNEAQ (reference sequence). In nucleotides, the CDR3 is TGTGCCAGCAGCCTGACAGCAACTAATGAAAAACTGTTTTTT. It specifies CASSLTATNEKLFF.

The chain has TRBV28 and TRBJ1-2; a weak D match, TRBD1 (6 bases). Germline loops: CDR1 MDHEN, CDR2 SYDVKM. The CDR3 is made up of 16 amino acids. With 7 bases removed from V and 6 bases from J, the gap between germline ends came to 24 bases. The CDR3 reads CASTTSRDMVLHGYTF. The DNA for the CDR3 is TGTGCCAGCACCACCTCCCGGGACATGGTACTTCATGGCTACACCTTC.